This T cell receptor (beta chain) was sequenced in a study of blood T cell repertoires in COVID-19. Study as a whole: T cells, B-cell-depleted T cells, or PBMCs provided the cDNA or gDNA that served as material.

The assay was immunoSEQ multiplex PCR, and TCRdb's table has in-frame clones only and misses some. The sample includes 150,000 to 200,000 clones, about 80% of them seen just once. The CDR3 is made up of 15 amino acids. Germline CDR1 reads MNHEY; CDR2 reads SVGEGT. V lost 2 bases, J lost 1 base, and 10 bases lay in between. Source material: peripheral blood. This chain uses TRBV6-2 or TRBV6-3 with TRBJ2-3; no firm D call. This sequence was found in a human donor in a cohort sampled during active COVID-19. This chain's CDR3 is CASSYGREGTDTQYF. The DNA of the CDR3 is TGTGCCAGCAGTTACGGGCGCGAAGGCACAGATACGCAGTATTTT.